This TCR beta chain is drawn from a study of cytomegalovirus exposure and HLA in healthy donors. Generated by immunoSEQ multiplex PCR, the TCRdb table keeps only in-frame clones and is missing some. The profile shows 70,000 to 80,000 clones, approximately 94% of them singletons. The CDR3 loop spans 13 amino acids. With 4 bases removed from V and 6 bases from J, the gap between germline ends came to 9 bases. Germline V lookup: CDR1 MGHDK, CDR2 SYGVNS. Study-level points and caveats: Most observed TCR sequences were rare, whereas some public TCRs were detected in many donors.

Concerning this clone: Its cognate antigen is unknown.

The source is a woman under 30 in good health and CMV-seropositive. The chain recombines TRBV25-1 with TRBJ2-2; tentative D call: TRBD1 (5 bases). The specimen was PBMCs. CDR3 nucleotides: TGTGCCAGCAGTGGACAGATCCCCGGGGAGCTGTTTTTT. It translates to CASSGQIPGELFF.